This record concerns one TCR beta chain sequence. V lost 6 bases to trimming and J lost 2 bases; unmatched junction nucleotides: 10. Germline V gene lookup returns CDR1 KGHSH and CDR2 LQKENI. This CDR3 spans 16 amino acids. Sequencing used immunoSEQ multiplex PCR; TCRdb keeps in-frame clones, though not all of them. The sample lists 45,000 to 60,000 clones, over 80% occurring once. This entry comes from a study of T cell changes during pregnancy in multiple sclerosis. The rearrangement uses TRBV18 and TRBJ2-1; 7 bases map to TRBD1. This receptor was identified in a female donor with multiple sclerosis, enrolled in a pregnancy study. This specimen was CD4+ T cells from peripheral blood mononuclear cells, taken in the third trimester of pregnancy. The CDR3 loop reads CASSTVEGAPYNEQFF. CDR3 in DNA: TGTGCCAGCTCTACCGTCGAGGGGGCCCCCTACAATGAGCAGTTCTTC.